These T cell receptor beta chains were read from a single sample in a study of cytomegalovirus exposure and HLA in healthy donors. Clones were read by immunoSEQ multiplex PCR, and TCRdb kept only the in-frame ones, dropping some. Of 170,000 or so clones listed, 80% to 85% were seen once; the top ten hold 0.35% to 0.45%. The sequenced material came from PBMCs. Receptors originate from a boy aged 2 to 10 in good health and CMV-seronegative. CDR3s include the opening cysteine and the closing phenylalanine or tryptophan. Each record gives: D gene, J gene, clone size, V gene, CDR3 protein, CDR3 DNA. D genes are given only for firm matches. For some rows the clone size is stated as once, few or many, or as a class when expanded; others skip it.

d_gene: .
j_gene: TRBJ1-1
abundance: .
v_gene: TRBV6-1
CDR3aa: CASNYNRGGDTEASF
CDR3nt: TGTGCCAGCAACTACAACCGAGGAGGAGACACTGAAGCTTCCTTT

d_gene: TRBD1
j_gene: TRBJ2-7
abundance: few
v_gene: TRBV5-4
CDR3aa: CASSVGDRGPYEQYF
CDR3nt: TGTGCCAGCAGCGTGGGGGACAGGGGGCCCTACGAGCAGTACTTC

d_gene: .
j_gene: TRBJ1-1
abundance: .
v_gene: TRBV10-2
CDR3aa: CASSESSGAVFTEAFF
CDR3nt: TGCGCCAGCAGTGAGTCATCAGGGGCGGTGTTCACTGAAGCTTTCTTT

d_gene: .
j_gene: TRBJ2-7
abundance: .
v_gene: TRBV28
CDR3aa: CASIPSLGVSYEQYF
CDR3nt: TGTGCCAGCATACCTTCACTAGGCGTCTCCTACGAGCAGTACTTC

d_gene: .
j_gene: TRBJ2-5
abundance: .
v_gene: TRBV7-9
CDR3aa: CASSLMSEGRNF
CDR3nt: TGTGCCAGCAGCTTAATGAGTGAGGGTAGGAACTTC

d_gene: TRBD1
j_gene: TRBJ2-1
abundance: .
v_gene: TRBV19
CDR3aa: CASSGTAYNEQFF
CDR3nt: TGTGCCAGTAGCGGGACAGCTTACAATGAGCAGTTCTTC

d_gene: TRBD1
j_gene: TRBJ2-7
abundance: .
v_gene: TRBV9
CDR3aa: CASSPRQGFDEQYF
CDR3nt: TGTGCCAGCAGCCCCCGACAGGGGTTCGACGAGCAGTACTTC

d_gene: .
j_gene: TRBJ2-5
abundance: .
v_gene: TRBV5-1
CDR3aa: CASSLGAAQETQYF
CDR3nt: TGCGCCAGCAGCTTGGGGGCAGCCCAAGAGACCCAGTACTTC

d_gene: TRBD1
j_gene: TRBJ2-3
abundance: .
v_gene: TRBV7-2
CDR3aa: CASSLQGADTQYF
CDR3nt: TGTGCCAGCAGCTTACAGGGGGCAGATACGCAGTATTTT

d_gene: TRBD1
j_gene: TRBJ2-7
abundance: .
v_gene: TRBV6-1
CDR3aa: CASSPRDSSYEQYF
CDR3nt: TGTGCCAGCAGCCCCCGGGACAGCTCCTACGAGCAGTACTTC

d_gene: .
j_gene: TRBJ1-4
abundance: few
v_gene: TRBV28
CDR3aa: CASSLPPAGKLFF
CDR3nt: TGTGCCAGCAGTTTACCTCCCGCAGGAAAACTGTTTTTT

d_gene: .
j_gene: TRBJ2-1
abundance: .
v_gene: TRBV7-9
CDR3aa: CASSSKGGMRNNEQFF
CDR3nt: TGTGCCAGCAGCAGCAAGGGAGGTATGCGGAACAATGAGCAGTTCTTC

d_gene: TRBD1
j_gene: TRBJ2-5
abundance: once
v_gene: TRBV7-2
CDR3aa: CATNDRGSGETQYF
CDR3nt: TGTGCCACCAACGACAGGGGGTCGGGAGAGACCCAGTACTTC

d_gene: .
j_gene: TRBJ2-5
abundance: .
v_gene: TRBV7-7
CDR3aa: CASSRDFQETQYF
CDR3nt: TGTGCTAGCAGCCGGGACTTCCAAGAGACCCAGTACTTC

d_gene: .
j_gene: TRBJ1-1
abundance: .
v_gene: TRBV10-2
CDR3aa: CASGNGPQGTEAFF
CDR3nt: TGCGCCAGCGGAAACGGGCCCCAGGGCACTGAAGCTTTCTTT

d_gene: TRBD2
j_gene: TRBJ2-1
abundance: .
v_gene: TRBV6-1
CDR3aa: CASSGPRQTSSLTSGEQFF
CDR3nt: TGTGCCAGCAGTGGCCCCCGTCAGACTAGCTCATTGACGTCTGGTGAGCAGTTCTTC

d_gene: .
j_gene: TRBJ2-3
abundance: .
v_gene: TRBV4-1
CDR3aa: CASSQDWQVSTDTQYF
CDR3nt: TGCGCCAGCAGCCAAGATTGGCAGGTTAGCACAGATACGCAGTATTTT

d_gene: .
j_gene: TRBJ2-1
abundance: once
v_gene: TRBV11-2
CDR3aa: CASSLEQGYNEQFF
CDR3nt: TGTGCCAGCAGCTTAGAACAGGGATACAATGAGCAGTTCTTC

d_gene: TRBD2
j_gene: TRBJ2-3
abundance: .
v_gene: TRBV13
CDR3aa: CASSTAGLAGGPDTQYF
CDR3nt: TGTGCCAGCAGCACCGCGGGACTAGCGGGAGGGCCAGATACGCAGTATTTT

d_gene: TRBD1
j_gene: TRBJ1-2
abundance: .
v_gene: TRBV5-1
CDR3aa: CASSGQGANYGYTF
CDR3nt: TGCGCCAGCAGCGGACAGGGGGCTAACTATGGCTACACCTTC

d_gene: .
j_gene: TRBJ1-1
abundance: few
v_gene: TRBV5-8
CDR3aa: CASSSYPPEAFF
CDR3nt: TGTGCCAGCAGCTCCTACCCACCTGAAGCTTTCTTT

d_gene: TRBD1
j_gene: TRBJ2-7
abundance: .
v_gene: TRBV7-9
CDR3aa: CASSRGQGAYEQYF
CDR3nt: TGTGCCAGCAGCCGCGGACAGGGCGCCTACGAGCAGTACTTC

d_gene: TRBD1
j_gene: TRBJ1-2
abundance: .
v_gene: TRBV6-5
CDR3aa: CASSYDAGTGVGYTF
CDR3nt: TGTGCCAGCAGTTACGATGCCGGGACAGGGGTTGGCTACACCTTC

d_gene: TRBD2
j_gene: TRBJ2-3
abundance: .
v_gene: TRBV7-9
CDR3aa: CASSFTSGRDTQYF
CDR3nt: TGTGCCAGCAGCTTTACTAGCGGGAGAGATACGCAGTATTTT